This TCR beta chain was found in a study of Ad26.COV2.S vaccination and SARS-CoV-2 variants. Study-wide context: Intramuscular Ad26.COV2.S doses were given once or twice, 56 days apart. Study-wide points: For non-spike TCRs, breadth in vaccine recipients resembled that in placebo recipients.

The table came from immunoSEQ multiplex PCR; TCRdb's copy has only in-frame clones and leaves some out. The data contain around 400,000 clones, approximately 90% of them singletons. Documented treatment: over 15 received Ad26.COV2.S at low or high dose, single or two shots; several received placebo; per-sample allocation not given. After the first vaccine or placebo injection, samples were drawn on day 63. An Ad26 vector expressing Wuhan-strain SARS-CoV-2 spike served as the vaccine. As concerns this clone: Its antigen remains unidentified.

This sequence originates from a person between 18 and 65 years old who received the Ad26.COV2.S COVID-19 vaccine or a placebo. Material: peripheral blood, obtained in a trial of Ad26.COV2.S vaccine versus placebo.

CDR3 DNA: TGTGCCACCTCCGGGCCCCCGACCTACGAGCAGTACTTC. Its protein is CATSGPPTYEQYF. The chain is built from TRBV19 and TRBJ2-7, with D hard to call. The CDR3 runs to 13 residues. The germline CDR1 and CDR2 sequences are LNHDA and SQIVND (reference sequence). V lost 10 bases and J 2 bases, leaving 15 bases between the germline ends.